The sequence of this T cell receptor beta chain was determined in a study of OX40 agonist ivuxolimab in advanced cancers. General observations from the study: Some nonresponders also had low normalized T-cell clonal expansion. Relative to CD4+ cells, CD8+ T cells on average had more expanded clones.

Data came from immunoSEQ multiplex PCR; TCRdb stores just in-frame clones and leaves some out. The sample includes some 62,000 clones, 92% of them seen just once. This CDR3 region has 13 residues. V was trimmed by 3 bases and J by 2 bases, leaving 6 bases between them. CDR1 and CDR2 (germline): KGHSH, LQKENI. Remarks on this clone: The target antigen is unknown.

The sequence derives from an adult with an advanced solid tumor such as melanoma, head and neck, liver or kidney cancer. V usage is TRBV18 and J usage is TRBJ2-3; the D is unclear. Material: CD4+ or CD8+ T cells sorted from blood, obtained in a trial of the OX40 agonist ivuxolimab. In DNA form, the CDR3 reads TGTGCCAGCTCACCGGCGACCACAGATACGCAGTATTTT. It encodes CASSPATTDTQYF.